Listed below are T cell receptor beta chains from one sample, sequenced in a study of post-analysis software for immune sequencing data. TCRdb processed the PCR reads anew with MiXCR; each CDR3 protein has one entry. The table includes 750,000 to 950,000 distinct CDR3 sequences, approximately 57% detected once. Sequenced sample: blood. These receptors came from a girl aged 5-17 years with multiple sclerosis. CDR3s include the opening cysteine and the closing phenylalanine or tryptophan. D genes are given only for firm matches. Clone size appears in some rows only: once, few, many, or a class for an expanded clone.

>TRBJ2-3|.|.|TRBV5-6
TGTGCCAGCAGCTTGGCAAGGCTCGGTGAGGCGCAGTATTTT
CASSLARLGEAQYF
>TRBJ1-1|.|.|TRBV9
TGTGCCAGCAGCGTAGTTGGGACTGGTGGGACTGAAGCTTTCTTT
CASSVVGTGGTEAFF
>TRBJ1-2|.|.|TRBV5-1
TGCGCCAGCAGCTCGGGGGTAAACTATGGCTACACCTTC
CASSSGVNYGYTF
>TRBJ2-3|.|TRBD2|TRBV7-8
TGTGCCAGCAGCTTAAAATGGGGAGGGGGCACAGATACGCAGTATTTT
CASSLKWGGGTDTQYF
>TRBJ2-1|few|TRBD2|TRBV20-1
TGCAGTGCTCGGACTAGCGGGGGGGCCAGTGAGCAGTTCTTC
CSARTSGGASEQFF
>TRBJ2-3|.|TRBD2|TRBV5-1
TGCGCCAGCAGCTTCCGACTAGCGGGGGGGCCGGCAGATACGCAGTATTTT
CASSFRLAGGPADTQYF
>TRBJ1-2|few|TRBD1|TRBV4-1
TGCGCCAGCAGCCAGGGGGGGACGGGACAGGGTCTCTATGGCTACACCTTC
CASSQGGTGQGLYGYTF
>TRBJ1-4|.|TRBD1|TRBV7-2
TGTGCCAGCAGCCTAGACAGGGGGGCGAATGAAATACTGTTTTTT
CASSLDRGANEILFF
>TRBJ2-1|few|TRBD2|TRBV5-1
TGCGCCAGCAGCTTGTCCGGGACTACCCACTACAATGAGCAGTTCTTC
CASSLSGTTHYNEQFF
>TRBJ2-1|.|TRBD1|TRBV7-3
TGTGCCAGCAGCTTTAGGACAGGGCCCTACAATGAGCAGTTCTTC
CASSFRTGPYNEQFF
>TRBJ2-5|.|.|TRBV6-5
TGTGCCAGCAGTTCCGGGGGAGGAAGGTCGGAGACCCAGTACTTC
CASSSGGGRSETQYF
>TRBJ2-6|.|.|TRBV11-2
TGTGCCACCCCTCGGGTTCCTGGGGCCAACGTCCTGACTTTC
CATPRVPGANVLTF
>TRBJ2-5|.|TRBD1|TRBV29-1
TGCAGCGCGGGACAGGGAGTGGAGACCCAGTACTTC
CSAGQGVETQYF
>TRBJ1-4|.|TRBD1|TRBV20-1
TGCAATGCCACGGACAGGGCTACAACTAATGAAAAACTGTTTTTT
CNATDRATTNEKLFF
>TRBJ2-5|few|.|TRBV20-1
TGCAGTGCTCCCGTTTTGCAGGCCCAAGAGACCCAGTACTTC
CSAPVLQAQETQYF
>TRBJ1-1|once|.|TRBV7-8
TGTGCCAGCAGCTCGGGGAGGTCAGGCACTGAAGCTTTCTTT
CASSSGRSGTEAFF
>TRBJ2-7|.|.|TRBV20-1
TGCAGTGCTAGATTCGGGCACCGCGAGCAGTACTTC
CSARFGHREQYF
>TRBJ1-5|.|.|TRBV20-1
TGCAGTGCTAGAGCGGGCAGGGCGAATAATCAGCCCCAGCATTTT
CSARAGRANNQPQHF
>TRBJ2-5|.|.|TRBV20-1
TGCAGTGCTAGCCGGCCTAGGAGAGAGACCCAGTACTTC
CSASRPRRETQYF
>TRBJ2-7|.|.|TRBV3-1
TGTGCCAGCAGCCATGGGGGGACACCACCCTACGAGCAGTACTTC
CASSHGGTPPYEQYF
>TRBJ2-1|.|TRBD2|TRBV28
TGTGCCAGCAGTTCGCCAGGACTAGCGGGAGTGTTACTCAATGAGCAGTTCTTC
CASSSPGLAGVLLNEQFF
>TRBJ2-7|.|.|TRBV6-5
TGTGCCAGCAGGGAACAGGGCGGGTACGAGCAGTACTTC
CASREQGGYEQYF
>TRBJ2-7|few|TRBD1|TRBV20-1
TGCAGTGCTAGTGGGACAGGGATTCGCGAGCAGTACTTC
CSASGTGIREQYF
>TRBJ2-7|.|.|TRBV7-9
TGTGCCAGCAGAGGGAGCAGGGCCTACGAGCAGTACTTC
CASRGSRAYEQYF
>TRBJ1-1|.|TRBD1|TRBV3-1
TGTGCCAGCAGCCAACCGACCCTGACAGGGCCGAACACTGAAGCTTTCTTT
CASSQPTLTGPNTEAFF
>TRBJ2-1|.|TRBD2|TRBV7-3
TGTGCCAGCAGCTCTTCGACTAGCGGGAGTCTAAGGGAGCAGTTCTTC
CASSSSTSGSLREQFF